This T cell receptor (beta chain) was profiled in a study of cytomegalovirus exposure and HLA in healthy donors. The PCR was carried out with 60 Vbeta primers and 13 Jbeta primers. Profiling relied on immunoSEQ multiplex PCR, and the TCRdb table lists in-frame clones only, not all of them. The sample includes roughly 120,000 clones, roughly 82% of them seen just once. Trimming left V 2 bases short and J 8 bases short, with 16 bases between. CDR1 is SEHNR and CDR2 is FQNEAQ in the germline V gene (reference sequence). This CDR3 contains 15 residues. The sequence came from a young man in good health and CMV-seropositive. The chain couples TRBV7-9 to TRBJ2-1, with D perhaps TRBD1 (6 bases). Sequenced sample: PBMCs. In nucleotides, the CDR3 is TGTGCCAGCAGCTTACCGCCAGGGGTCAGGGATGAGCAGTTCTTC. The encoded protein is CASSLPPGVRDEQFF.